This TCR beta chain was observed in a study of T cell responses to AZD1222 COVID-19 vaccine. CDR3 length: 14 residues. Deletions cut 2 bases from V and 1 base from J, with 8 bases between. The germline V gene has CDR1 MNHNS and CDR2 SASEGT. Sequencing was performed with immunoSEQ multiplex PCR; in TCRdb, only in-frame clones are kept and a portion is missing. The table includes 150,000 to 200,000 clones, 94% detected once. The source material was peripheral blood, sampled on day 0 of AZD1222 vaccination. The chain couples TRBV6-1 to TRBJ1-1, with D possibly TRBD1 on 5 matching bases. The clonotype was recovered from an adult in good health. CDR3 sequence (DNA): TGTGCCAGCAGTGAACTTAGGGGGAACACTGAAGCTTTCTTT. Encoded protein: CASSELRGNTEAFF.